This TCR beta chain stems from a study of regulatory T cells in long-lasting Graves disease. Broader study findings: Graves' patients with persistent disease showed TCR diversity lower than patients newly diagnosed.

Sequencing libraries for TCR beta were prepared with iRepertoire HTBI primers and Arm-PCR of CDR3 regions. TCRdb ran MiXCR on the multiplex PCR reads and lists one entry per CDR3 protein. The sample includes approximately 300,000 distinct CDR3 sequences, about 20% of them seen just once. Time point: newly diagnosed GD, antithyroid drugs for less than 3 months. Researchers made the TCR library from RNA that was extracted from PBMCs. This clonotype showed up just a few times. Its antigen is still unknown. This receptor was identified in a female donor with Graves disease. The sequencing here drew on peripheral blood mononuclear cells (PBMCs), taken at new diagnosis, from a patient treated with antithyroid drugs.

CDR3 bases: TGTGCCAGCTCGTCTGAAGTTCCAGGGCGCCAAGAGACCCAGTACTTC. Translating gives CASSSEVPGRQETQYF. The chain is built from TRBV18 and TRBJ2-5; the D gene is possibly TRBD1 (5 bases). The V gene lost 6 bases and the J gene lost 1 base, with 18 bases spanning the gap. The length of the CDR3 is 16 residues. Germline CDR1 is KGHSH and CDR2 is LQKENI. Together with reference TRBV18 and TRBJ2-5, the CDR3 gives the full variable domain: NAGVMQNPRHLVRRRGQEARLRCSPMKGHSHVYWYRQLPEEGLKFMVYLQKENIIDESGMPKERFSAEFPKEGPSILRIQQVVRGDSAAYFCASSSEVPGRQETQYFGPGTRLLVL.